The sequence of this TCR beta chain was determined in a study of sequential checkpoint blockade in melanoma. Treatment denoted: randomized to nivolumab then ipilimumab (arm A) or the reverse (arm B). Germline V gene lookup returns CDR1 SEHNR and CDR2 FQNEAQ (reference sequence). The V gene lost 2 bases and the J gene lost 0 bases, with 10 bases spanning the gap. The CDR3 sequence is 16 residues long. The method was immunoSEQ multiplex PCR; TCRdb's version includes in-frame clones alone and lacks a portion of them. The data hold roughly 13,000 clones, with about 61% observed a single time. This clonotype was sampled from a human donor with melanoma. Sequences were derived from CD8+ T cells sorted from blood (inferred from file names), sampled from a patient given nivolumab and ipilimumab in sequence. The chain recombines TRBV7-9 with TRBJ2-2, with D possibly matching TRBD1 (5 bases). The CDR3 sequence is CASSLYVTANTGELFF. The CDR3, as DNA: TGTGCCAGCAGCTTATACGTGACAGCGAACACCGGGGAGCTGTTTTTT.